This passage covers 27 T cell receptor beta chains from one sample sequenced in a study of T cells in tuberculosis. Here immunoSEQ multiplex PCR was the method, and the copy in TCRdb shows in-frame clones only, minus some. Seen here are 30,000 or so clones, about 90% observed once, and the top ten hold around 7%. Time point specified: new active TB diagnosis, blood taken before or within 7 days of starting treatment. Sample: PBMCs, taken at tuberculosis diagnosis. These receptors all stem from an adult with tuberculosis. Some clones in this sample may be carry-over from other donors' samples.

The J gene is TRBJ1-2, the V gene TRBV7-8; TRBD1 is a possible D gene (6 bases). CDR3 size: 12 residues. Germline V gene sequence: CDR1 SGHVS, CDR2 FQNEAQ. The V end was cut by 1 base, the J end by 6 bases, with 6 bases between. This CDR3 reads CASSLGGHGYTF. As DNA, the CDR3 is TGTGCCAGCAGCTTAGGGGGGCATGGCTACACCTTC.

The chain employs TRBV7-9 and TRBJ1-1; no firm D call. The CDR3 loop spans 12 amino acids. V was shortened by 5 bases and J by 3 bases, with 7 bases between the two germline ends. Germline CDR1 SEHNR, CDR2 FQNEAQ (reference sequence). The CDR3 here is CASSHGDTEAFF. In nucleotides, the CDR3 is TGTGCCAGCAGCCACGGGGACACTGAAGCTTTCTTT.

This chain uses TRBV27 with TRBJ2-7; 7 bases fit TRBD2. The CDR3 length is 16 residues. The V and J ends lost 5 bases and 0 bases, in that order; junction bases with no gene match: 10. CDR1 and CDR2 (germline): MNHEY, SMNVEV (reference sequence). The CDR3 loop reads CASSLDGGFSSYEQYF. As DNA, the CDR3 is TGTGCCAGCAGTCTTGACGGGGGGTTTAGCTCCTACGAGCAGTACTTC.

The chain employs TRBV6-5 and TRBJ2-2; the D gene is possibly TRBD1 (6 bases). Germline V gene sequence: CDR1 MNHEY, CDR2 SVGAGI. V was clipped by 6 bases and J by 4 bases, with 9 bases between them. The CDR3 runs 13 residues. CDR3 residues: CASRRGTTGELFF. Here the CDR3 DNA reads TGTGCCAGCAGGAGGGGGACCACCGGGGAGCTGTTTTTT.

This chain uses TRBV10-3 with TRBJ1-2; a possible D gene is TRBD1 (5 bases). Germline CDR1 reads ENHRY; CDR2 reads SYGVKD. V was clipped by 7 bases and J by 4 bases, with 19 bases between them. The length of the CDR3 is 15 residues. The CDR3 protein is CAINSGQGWAYGYTF. CDR3 sequence (DNA): TGTGCCATCAACTCAGGACAAGGGTGGGCCTATGGCTACACCTTC.

The gene calls are TRBV6-5 and TRBJ2-3; tentative D call: TRBD2 (6 bases). Trimming pared 7 bases from V and 0 bases from J, leaving 14 bases between. Germline CDR1 reads MNHEY; CDR2 reads SVGAGI. The CDR3 is 15 amino acids. DNA for the CDR3: TGTGCCAGCAACGTCGAGGGGAGGAGCACAGATACGCAGTATTTT. Protein sequence: CASNVEGRSTDTQYF.

The rearrangement joins TRBV19 to TRBJ2-1; 7 bases align to TRBD1. V lost 6 bases to trimming and J lost 1 base; unmatched junction nucleotides: 6. Germline CDR1 reads LNHDA; CDR2 reads SQIVND (reference sequence). CDR3 length equals 15 residues. The CDR3 sequence is CASRRDRNSYNEQFF. The CDR3 DNA follows: TGTGCCAGTAGAAGGGACAGAAATTCCTACAATGAGCAGTTCTTC.

The chain combines TRBV5-1 with TRBJ2-7, with 9 bases aligning to TRBD1. The CDR3 runs 16 residues. Germline assignment: CDR1 SGHRS and CDR2 YFSETQ. Germline trimming cut 0 bases from V and 4 bases from J; bases unmatched to any gene: 8. The CDR3 spells CASSLVAGQGSYEQYF. The CDR3 nucleotides are TGCGCCAGCAGCTTGGTCGCCGGACAGGGGTCATACGAGCAGTACTTC.

The genes are TRBV6-1 and TRBJ1-5, with D perhaps TRBD1 (5 bases). Trimming took 1 base from V and 3 from J, leaving 16 bases between them. CDR3 length equals 17 residues. Germline V gives CDR1 MNHNS, CDR2 SASEGT. The CDR3 is CASSEEVVTAYNQPQHF. CDR3 bases: TGTGCCAGCAGTGAAGAAGTGGTGACAGCCTACAATCAGCCCCAGCATTTT.

The gene calls are TRBV18 and TRBJ1-1, with TRBD1 identical over 8 bases. With V trimmed by 3 bases and J by 5 bases, 17 bases remained unmatched. Germline CDR1 KGHSH, CDR2 LQKENI. The CDR3 is 18 amino acids. The CDR3: CASSPNGQGGNFGTEAFF. Written as DNA, the CDR3 is TGTGCCAGCTCACCTAACGGACAGGGCGGAAATTTTGGGACTGAAGCTTTCTTT.

V is TRBV18 and J is TRBJ2-1, with D possibly being TRBD1 (6 bases). The CDR3 extends over 15 amino acids. Germline CDR1 reads KGHSH; CDR2 reads LQKENI. V was trimmed by 3 bases and J by 2 bases, leaving 11 bases between them. For the CDR3, the DNA is TGTGCCAGCTCACCCTTGACAGGTACCTACAATGAGCAGTTCTTC. It codes for CASSPLTGTYNEQFF.

This rearrangement joins TRBV9 to TRBJ1-6; TRBD1 matches at 9 bases. The CDR3 is 15 amino acids. J gave up 13 bases and V 4 bases, and 12 bases lay outside the gene matches. The V gene's germline CDR1 is SGDLS and CDR2 YYNGEE. The CDR3 region is CASSSPGTGLAPLHF. The CDR3 DNA follows: TGTGCCAGCAGCTCACCCGGGACAGGGCTCGCGCCCCTCCACTTT.

This chain connects TRBV7-8 to TRBJ1-3; 9 bases are shared with TRBD1. V was clipped by 2 bases and J by 8 bases; unmatched bases: 10. This CDR3 region has 16 residues. Looked up from germline, CDR1 is SGHVS and CDR2 is FQNEAQ. CDR3: CASSLRQGDREDTIYF. The CDR3 nucleotides are TGTGCCAGCAGCTTAAGACAGGGGGATAGGGAAGACACCATATATTTT. Full variable domain (remainder filled in from reference TRBV7-8 and TRBJ1-3): GAGVSQSPRYKVAKRGQDVALRCDPISGHVSLFWYQQALGQGPEFLTYFQNEAQLDKSGLPSDRFFAERPEGSVSTLKIQRTQQEDSAVYLCASSLRQGDREDTIYFGEGSWLTVV.

The chain carries TRBV15 and TRBJ2-2; 7 nucleotides align to TRBD1. There are 16 residues in the CDR3. V was clipped by 8 bases and J by 2 bases; unmatched bases: 11. The V gene's germline CDR1 is LNHNV and CDR2 YYDKDF (reference sequence). DNA of the CDR3: TGTGCCACCCGCGACAGGGTGGGCGTCAACACCGGGGAGCTGTTTTTT. Amino acids: CATRDRVGVNTGELFF. The whole variable domain, remainder taken from reference TRBV15 and TRBJ2-2, is DAMVIQNPRYQVTQFGKPVTLSCSQTLNHNVMYWYQQKSSQAPKLLFHYYDKDFNNEADTPDNFQSRRPNTSFCFLDIRSPGLGDTAMYLCATRDRVGVNTGELFFGEGSRLTVL.

The rearrangement uses TRBV7-8 and TRBJ1-2; 11 bases fit TRBD1. This CDR3 contains 17 residues. The junction had 8 bases not matched to a gene; V was cut back by 5 bases and J by 0 bases. Looked up from germline, CDR1 is SGHVS and CDR2 is FQNEAQ. In DNA, the CDR3 is TGTGCCAGCAGCGCCGGACAGGGGGCCCCTTCTAACTATGGCTACACCTTC. This codes for CASSAGQGAPSNYGYTF.

The chain combines TRBV11-2 with TRBJ1-1, with a weak D call TRBD1 (6 bases). Germline V gene data show CDR1 as SGHAT and CDR2 as FQNNGV. V gave up 6 bases and J gave up 1 base, with 9 bases separating them. The CDR3 runs to 13 residues. The CDR3 region is CASSWDKNTEAFF. In nucleotides, the CDR3 is TGTGCCAGCAGTTGGGACAAGAACACTGAAGCTTTCTTT.

V and J are TRBV6-6 and TRBJ2-1; TRBD1 agrees at 7 bases. Germline lookup yields CDR1 MNHNY and CDR2 SVGAGI (reference sequence). The V gene end was trimmed by 0 bases and the J gene end by 6 bases; junction bases not matched to a gene: 2. The CDR3 is 14 amino acids. For the CDR3, the DNA is TGTGCCAGCAGTTACTCGACAGGGTTCAATGAGCAGTTCTTC. Translation gives CASSYSTGFNEQFF.

The J gene is TRBJ2-7, the V gene TRBV2; 8 bases align to TRBD1. CDR1 and CDR2 from the germline V gene are SNHLY and FYNNEI. Trimming cost V 1 base and J 3 bases; bases outside gene matches: 5. The CDR3 loop spans 15 amino acids. The CDR3 loop reads CASSEGDRSLYEQYF. The DNA of the CDR3 is TGTGCCAGCAGTGAAGGGGACAGGTCCCTCTACGAGCAGTACTTC.

V usage is TRBV2 and J usage is TRBJ1-5; D unresolved. Deletions cut 0 bases from V and 7 bases from J, with 10 bases between. The length of the CDR3 is 14 residues. Germline V gene sequence: CDR1 SNHLY, CDR2 FYNNEI. The CDR3 spells CASSEALWSQPQHF. Written as DNA, the CDR3 is TGTGCCAGCAGTGAAGCGCTTTGGAGCCAGCCCCAGCATTTT.

The chain joins TRBV19 to TRBJ1-4, with D possibly being TRBD1 (5 bases). The germline V gene has CDR1 LNHDA and CDR2 SQIVND (reference sequence). The ends were cut back, 4 bases at V and 0 bases at J, with 15 bases in the middle. This CDR3 has 17 amino acids. The CDR3 sequence is CASSREGSPATNEKLFF. CDR3 DNA: TGTGCCAGTAGTAGGGAGGGGAGTCCTGCAACTAATGAAAAACTGTTTTTT. Full variable domain (outside the CDR3, taken from reference TRBV19 and TRBJ1-4): DGGITQSPKYLFRKEGQNVTLSCEQNLNHDAMYWYRQDPGQGLRLIYYSQIVNDFQKGDIAEGYSVSREKKESFPLTVTSAQKNPTAFYLCASSREGSPATNEKLFFGSGTQLSVL.

CDR3 DNA: TGTGCCAGCAGCGAAGGACAGGCGGGAAACACCATATATTTT. It encodes CASSEGQAGNTIYF. This chain uses TRBV7-7 with TRBJ1-3; TRBD1 aligns across 7 bases. With V trimmed by 5 bases and J by 4 bases, 5 bases remained unmatched. There are 14 residues in the CDR3. Germline values: CDR1 SSHAT, CDR2 FNYEAQ (reference sequence).

The chain combines TRBV6-5 with TRBJ1-6; D is undetermined. The CDR3 spans 13 residues. The ends were cut back, 6 bases at V and 6 bases at J, with 9 bases in the middle. Germline CDR1 MNHEY, CDR2 SVGAGI. The CDR3 here is CASRREVNSPLHF. In DNA form, the CDR3 reads TGTGCCAGCAGAAGGGAGGTTAATTCACCCCTCCACTTT.

The rearrangement joins TRBV5-1 to TRBJ2-4; TRBD1 aligns across 9 bases. Trimming took 0 bases from V and 6 from J; bases not matched to a gene: 4. Germline loops: CDR1 SGHRS, CDR2 YFSETQ. CDR3 length: 15 amino acids. CDR3 in amino acids: CASSLAPGQGNIQYF. In nucleotides, the CDR3 is TGCGCCAGCAGCTTGGCCCCGGGACAGGGAAACATTCAGTACTTC.

The chain couples TRBV7-9 to TRBJ2-3; D unresolved. CDR3 length equals 13 residues. Trimming cost V 5 bases and J 4 bases, with 10 bases left between them. CDR1 SEHNR and CDR2 FQNEAQ come from the germline V gene (reference sequence). The CDR3 DNA sequence: TGTGCCAGCAGCCAGAGGTTGTCAGATACGCAGTATTTT. It yields the protein CASSQRLSDTQYF. Drawing the rest from reference TRBV7-9 and TRBJ2-3, the complete variable domain is DTGVSQNPRHKITKRGQNVTFRCDPISEHNRLYWYRQTLGQGPEFLTYFQNEAQLEKSRLLSDRFSAERPKGSFSTLEIQRTEQGDSAMYLCASSQRLSDTQYFGPGTRLTVL.

The chain has TRBV7-6 and TRBJ2-5, with D maybe TRBD2 (5 bases). The germline V and J ends were trimmed by 5 bases and 1 base, with 14 bases remaining between them. Germline loops: CDR1 SGHVS, CDR2 FNYEAQ. The CDR3 length is 15 residues. Written as DNA, the CDR3 is TGTGCCAGCAGCGCTCTAGCTTTCCCCCAAGAGACCCAGTACTTC. The encoded protein is CASSALAFPQETQYF.

J is TRBJ2-3 and V is TRBV10-2, with TRBD2 matching 8 bases. This CDR3 region has 19 residues. Trimming cost V 6 bases and J 6 bases; bases outside gene matches: 23. Germline lookup yields CDR1 WSHSY and CDR2 SAAADI. The CDR3 DNA follows: TGCGCCAGCAGCGTCCGGCTGTCGTTGACGGGGGGGCCGGGTGATACGCAGTATTTT. This translates into CASSVRLSLTGGPGDTQYF.

This chain uses TRBV5-1 with TRBJ2-3; TRBD2 matches at 10 bases. V gave up 1 base and J gave up 2 bases; unmatched junction bases: 4. The CDR3 runs to 16 residues. The germline V gene encodes CDR1 SGHRS and CDR2 YFSETQ. The DNA for the CDR3 is TGCGCCAGCAGCTTGTTAGCGGGGGGCCCCACAGATACGCAGTATTTT. It encodes CASSLLAGGPTDTQYF.